This is a list of T cell receptor beta chains from one sample in a study of cytomegalovirus exposure and HLA in healthy donors. Profiling relied on immunoSEQ multiplex PCR, and the TCRdb table lists in-frame clones only, not all of them. This table holds 98,000 or so clones, 90% to 97% found once. Sequencing was carried out using PBMCs. These TCRs come from a woman aged 18-29 years in good health and CMV-seronegative. Each CDR3 is given without its conserved first and last residue. A D gene is named only where the DNA matches it firmly.

J,D,V,CDR3
TRBJ2-1,.,TRBV9,ASSVGSSSSYNEQF
TRBJ1-1,TRBD1,TRBV7-2,ASSLRGQGAGEAF
TRBJ2-3,TRBD2,TRBV4-3,ASSQDHLAGGTDTQY
TRBJ2-1,TRBD2,TRBV11-3,ASSFSGTGGNEQF
TRBJ1-1,TRBD1,TRBV29-1,SATSGGTEAF
TRBJ1-2,TRBD1,TRBV27,ASSSPGQIKNGYT
TRBJ2-7,.,TRBV30,AWRGPGDIFGQY
TRBJ2-2,.,TRBV19,ASSIAVFLNTGELF
TRBJ1-1,.,TRBV14,ASSLQGHNTEAF
TRBJ1-2,TRBD1,TRBV19,ASSNFGQVLLGYT
TRBJ1-5,TRBD1,TRBV28,ASSLTRQGNYNQPQH
TRBJ2-7,.,TRBV7-8,ASSPVGSYEQY
TRBJ1-1,.,TRBV6-6,ASSPLNTEAF
TRBJ2-1,TRBD2,TRBV6-4,ASSGLAGATNEQF
TRBJ2-1,TRBD2,TRBV4-2,ASSQEASGAHNEQF
TRBJ1-2,TRBD1,TRBV19,ASSSMGRTGATYGYT
TRBJ1-1,.,TRBV13,ASSQGNTEAF
TRBJ1-6,TRBD1,TRBV28,ASSSLGTVISDSGSPLH
TRBJ1-1,.,TRBV2,ASKDTTKEAF
TRBJ2-7,.,TRBV6-1,ASSEPLDRSPYEQY
TRBJ2-1,TRBD2,TRBV2,AWTGLAGDEQF
TRBJ2-3,.,TRBV7-3,ASSLDGRGPDTQY
TRBJ2-4,TRBD2,TRBV18,ASSPPGGVQNIQY
TRBJ2-1,.,TRBV5-6,ASSPARVLYNEQF
TRBJ1-4,.,TRBV25-1,ASSESDRILLTNEKLF
TRBJ1-5,TRBD1,TRBV15,ATSRTSTGIYSNQPQH
TRBJ1-5,.,TRBV4-1,ASSQEHRVDSNQPQH
TRBJ1-2,.,TRBV5-1,ASSLGLGSQIANYGYT
TRBJ2-2,TRBD2,TRBV5-1,ASSPGLAGGPDTGELF
TRBJ1-5,TRBD1,TRBV19,ASKKVVSGGQPQH
TRBJ2-7,TRBD2,TRBV2,ASYPNGASGPQLGQY
TRBJ2-5,.,TRBV6-5,ASSYATGSQY
TRBJ1-2,.,TRBV28,ASSLTGNYGYT
TRBJ2-3,TRBD2,TRBV11-3,ASSRGLAGNTDTQY
TRBJ2-7,TRBD2,TRBV5-1,ASSLSALRGVGEQY
TRBJ1-1,.,TRBV5-4,ASSIGLSNTEAF
TRBJ1-2,.,TRBV7-9,ASSPPNGDGYT
TRBJ2-5,TRBD1,TRBV7-2,ASSAGGIRETQY
TRBJ2-7,TRBD1,TRBV27,ASSFSPQGFYEQY
TRBJ1-2,TRBD1,TRBV28,ASSQGLLGGGYT
TRBJ1-2,TRBD1,TRBV30,AWSVRGQGRNYGYT
TRBJ1-1,TRBD1,TRBV5-1,ASSSGQGHEAF
TRBJ2-7,.,TRBV19,ASSIDLWARLSEQY
TRBJ2-1,.,TRBV6-1,ASNSGYSYNEQF
TRBJ2-1,TRBD2,TRBV29-1,SVQSGLAGGNEQF
TRBJ1-6,TRBD1,TRBV18,ASSAGDSLNSPLH
TRBJ1-1,.,TRBV12-5,ASGSQGIGTEAF